The subject of this entry is one T cell receptor (beta chain). In the source study's methods: Scientists estimated how many nucleated cells there were by amplifying reference gene primers. Repertoires were generated with immunoSEQ multiplex PCR, while TCRdb's copy carries only in-frame clones and drops some. D and trimming come from the DNA, and the V and J calls and clone size come from that table. The table has about 25,000 clones, 87% seen once. The length of the CDR3 is 13 residues. Germline lookup yields CDR1 SEHNR and CDR2 FQNEAQ (reference sequence). Between the trimmed V and J ends, which lost 5 bases and 8 bases, there was a span of 13 bases. The sample is drawn from a study of blood T cell repertoires in COVID-19. As for the study in general: Both acute and convalescent COVID-19 samples were obtained from the United States, Italy and Spain. PBMCs, B-cell-depleted T cells, or T cells provided the cDNA or gDNA that made up the material.

The receptor's source is a human donor with active COVID-19. The donor label of this sample is uncertain. The sequencing input was peripheral blood. J is TRBJ1-3 and V is TRBV7-9; TRBD1 is a possible D gene (6 bases). CDR3 DNA sequence: TGTGCCAGCAGCGCTGTCAGGGGTTACACCATATATTTT. Its translation: CASSAVRGYTIYF.